One T cell receptor beta chain is described in this entry. This clonotype has just a few counts. The target of this receptor is not known. Base-call qualities are not available, and no considerably larger clone is one nucleotide away. The data stem from a study of T cells in Graves' hyperthyroidism and ophthalmopathy (dated by TCRdb to between 2019 and 2020). Describing the broader study: Peripheral blood was sampled at the time of initial diagnosis, prior to any treatment. Once sampling was done, hyperthyroidism patients were given methimazole at a starting dose of 30 mg daily, whereas ophthalmopathy patients were given high-dose intravenous methylprednisolone. TCR Vbeta CDR3 sequencing of 135 peripheral blood samples (around 45 ophthalmopathy, about 74 hyperthyroidism and some 17 progressor patients) is reported in the paper. An independent validation cohort of fewer than 20 hyperthyroidism patients and over 15 patients who later progressed to ophthalmopathy tested prospective prediction of ophthalmopathy. To identify distinguishing TCR V-J signatures, a discovery cohort of 95 to 100 patients was used, comprising 43 with Graves' ophthalmopathy and some 57 with stable Graves' hyperthyroidism. The study also compared thyroid tissue and blood T-cell repertoires from a handful of Graves' hyperthyroidism patients. The 95 to 100 discovery patients were divided at random into training and test sets in a 7:3 ratio.

The germline V gene provides CDR1 SGHTA and CDR2 FQGNSA. Inclusive of the bounding cysteine and phenylalanine, the CDR3 is 13 residues long. Just CDR3 DNA is preserved here, 39 bases in frame from base 1. V is pruned by 5 bases and J by 8 bases, leaving 8 bases of the junction without a gene match. Graves' hyperthyroidism was defined as stable when no progression to ophthalmopathy occurred over 18 months of follow-up. Hyperthyroidism patients were aged 18 to 65 years and newly diagnosed, with disease duration of less than 2 months. Patients with uncontrolled infections, other autoimmune diseases, pregnancy or lactation were excluded. Diagnoses were established on the basis of clinical symptoms, serum thyroxine and TRAb, thyroid ultrasound, and orbital computed tomography. PBMCs were separated from approximately 9.9 ml of fresh peripheral blood using Ficoll-Paque density gradient centrifugation. Total RNA was extracted with Trizol reagent, and quality was checked on an Agilent 2100 Bioanalyzer.

TCR beta CDR3 regions were amplified from RNA transcripts. The TCR CDR3 was subjected to a first round of RT-PCR using the HTBI primer set and the Qiagen OneStep RT-PCR kit. A second multiplex PCR round built the libraries, followed by size selection and purification. The libraries were sequenced on an Illumina HiSeq2000 using paired-end 100 bp reads. As for how the authors treated the data: Raw data were processed with SOAPnuke, discarding reads with adapters, uncalled bases, mean Phred below 15, or no exact constant-primer or identifier match. High-quality paired reads were merged with COPE v1.2.5, and unique nucleotide sequences were defined as clonotypes. MiTCR v1.1 was used to align the clonotypes against IMGT TRBV, TRBD and TRBJ reference segments. The analysis was restricted to V-J combinations with a frequency above 0.0001, which together covered roughly 99% of the repertoires. The TCS score was defined as the ratio of F50 (clonal expansion) to E x V (chaos), calculated using BLOSUM62-based TCRdist between CDR3 peptides within each V-J. Welch's t-statistics and random forest reduced roughly 500 V-J features to 10 to 15, which were used in a naive Bayes classifier (R e1071). The Morisita-Horn index was used to measure how similar the thyroid and blood repertoires were. The public sequencing data were trimmed at Q25 with fastp and processed into clonotypes with MiXCR by TCRdb, which kept only in-frame beta chains. Records with the same CDR3 protein are collapsed into one entry carrying the most frequent genes and DNA. The V and J calls and clone size come from TCRdb's table, not from the authors' own analysis. The sample table records over 700,000 distinct CDR3 sequences; about 35% of these occur just once. The ten most abundant clones make up approximately 31% of the sample.

Results the study describes overall, beyond this receptor: Most expanded thyroid clonotypes (frequency above 0.001) were also detected in blood, a finding suggesting that blood repertoires may reflect thyroid immune responses. In validation, the model predicted progression to ophthalmopathy a median of about 6.5 months before onset, with about 70% sensitivity and nearly 75% specificity. Ophthalmopathy was separated from stable hyperthyroidism by a 13 V-J signature model, with approximately 89% sensitivity and about 81% specificity obtained in cross-validation and 80%/75% obtained in testing. Sample size was not statistically predetermined, and blinding of investigators to group allocation was not performed.

The source is a middle-aged woman with Graves' hyperthyroidism. The V and J genes are TRBV7-2 and TRBJ1-1, with 7 bases aligning to TRBD1. The sample comprised blood. The CDR3 region: CASSPPGQAEAFF. The DNA sequence follows: TGTGCCAGCAGCCCCCCCGGACAGGCCGAAGCTTTCTTT.